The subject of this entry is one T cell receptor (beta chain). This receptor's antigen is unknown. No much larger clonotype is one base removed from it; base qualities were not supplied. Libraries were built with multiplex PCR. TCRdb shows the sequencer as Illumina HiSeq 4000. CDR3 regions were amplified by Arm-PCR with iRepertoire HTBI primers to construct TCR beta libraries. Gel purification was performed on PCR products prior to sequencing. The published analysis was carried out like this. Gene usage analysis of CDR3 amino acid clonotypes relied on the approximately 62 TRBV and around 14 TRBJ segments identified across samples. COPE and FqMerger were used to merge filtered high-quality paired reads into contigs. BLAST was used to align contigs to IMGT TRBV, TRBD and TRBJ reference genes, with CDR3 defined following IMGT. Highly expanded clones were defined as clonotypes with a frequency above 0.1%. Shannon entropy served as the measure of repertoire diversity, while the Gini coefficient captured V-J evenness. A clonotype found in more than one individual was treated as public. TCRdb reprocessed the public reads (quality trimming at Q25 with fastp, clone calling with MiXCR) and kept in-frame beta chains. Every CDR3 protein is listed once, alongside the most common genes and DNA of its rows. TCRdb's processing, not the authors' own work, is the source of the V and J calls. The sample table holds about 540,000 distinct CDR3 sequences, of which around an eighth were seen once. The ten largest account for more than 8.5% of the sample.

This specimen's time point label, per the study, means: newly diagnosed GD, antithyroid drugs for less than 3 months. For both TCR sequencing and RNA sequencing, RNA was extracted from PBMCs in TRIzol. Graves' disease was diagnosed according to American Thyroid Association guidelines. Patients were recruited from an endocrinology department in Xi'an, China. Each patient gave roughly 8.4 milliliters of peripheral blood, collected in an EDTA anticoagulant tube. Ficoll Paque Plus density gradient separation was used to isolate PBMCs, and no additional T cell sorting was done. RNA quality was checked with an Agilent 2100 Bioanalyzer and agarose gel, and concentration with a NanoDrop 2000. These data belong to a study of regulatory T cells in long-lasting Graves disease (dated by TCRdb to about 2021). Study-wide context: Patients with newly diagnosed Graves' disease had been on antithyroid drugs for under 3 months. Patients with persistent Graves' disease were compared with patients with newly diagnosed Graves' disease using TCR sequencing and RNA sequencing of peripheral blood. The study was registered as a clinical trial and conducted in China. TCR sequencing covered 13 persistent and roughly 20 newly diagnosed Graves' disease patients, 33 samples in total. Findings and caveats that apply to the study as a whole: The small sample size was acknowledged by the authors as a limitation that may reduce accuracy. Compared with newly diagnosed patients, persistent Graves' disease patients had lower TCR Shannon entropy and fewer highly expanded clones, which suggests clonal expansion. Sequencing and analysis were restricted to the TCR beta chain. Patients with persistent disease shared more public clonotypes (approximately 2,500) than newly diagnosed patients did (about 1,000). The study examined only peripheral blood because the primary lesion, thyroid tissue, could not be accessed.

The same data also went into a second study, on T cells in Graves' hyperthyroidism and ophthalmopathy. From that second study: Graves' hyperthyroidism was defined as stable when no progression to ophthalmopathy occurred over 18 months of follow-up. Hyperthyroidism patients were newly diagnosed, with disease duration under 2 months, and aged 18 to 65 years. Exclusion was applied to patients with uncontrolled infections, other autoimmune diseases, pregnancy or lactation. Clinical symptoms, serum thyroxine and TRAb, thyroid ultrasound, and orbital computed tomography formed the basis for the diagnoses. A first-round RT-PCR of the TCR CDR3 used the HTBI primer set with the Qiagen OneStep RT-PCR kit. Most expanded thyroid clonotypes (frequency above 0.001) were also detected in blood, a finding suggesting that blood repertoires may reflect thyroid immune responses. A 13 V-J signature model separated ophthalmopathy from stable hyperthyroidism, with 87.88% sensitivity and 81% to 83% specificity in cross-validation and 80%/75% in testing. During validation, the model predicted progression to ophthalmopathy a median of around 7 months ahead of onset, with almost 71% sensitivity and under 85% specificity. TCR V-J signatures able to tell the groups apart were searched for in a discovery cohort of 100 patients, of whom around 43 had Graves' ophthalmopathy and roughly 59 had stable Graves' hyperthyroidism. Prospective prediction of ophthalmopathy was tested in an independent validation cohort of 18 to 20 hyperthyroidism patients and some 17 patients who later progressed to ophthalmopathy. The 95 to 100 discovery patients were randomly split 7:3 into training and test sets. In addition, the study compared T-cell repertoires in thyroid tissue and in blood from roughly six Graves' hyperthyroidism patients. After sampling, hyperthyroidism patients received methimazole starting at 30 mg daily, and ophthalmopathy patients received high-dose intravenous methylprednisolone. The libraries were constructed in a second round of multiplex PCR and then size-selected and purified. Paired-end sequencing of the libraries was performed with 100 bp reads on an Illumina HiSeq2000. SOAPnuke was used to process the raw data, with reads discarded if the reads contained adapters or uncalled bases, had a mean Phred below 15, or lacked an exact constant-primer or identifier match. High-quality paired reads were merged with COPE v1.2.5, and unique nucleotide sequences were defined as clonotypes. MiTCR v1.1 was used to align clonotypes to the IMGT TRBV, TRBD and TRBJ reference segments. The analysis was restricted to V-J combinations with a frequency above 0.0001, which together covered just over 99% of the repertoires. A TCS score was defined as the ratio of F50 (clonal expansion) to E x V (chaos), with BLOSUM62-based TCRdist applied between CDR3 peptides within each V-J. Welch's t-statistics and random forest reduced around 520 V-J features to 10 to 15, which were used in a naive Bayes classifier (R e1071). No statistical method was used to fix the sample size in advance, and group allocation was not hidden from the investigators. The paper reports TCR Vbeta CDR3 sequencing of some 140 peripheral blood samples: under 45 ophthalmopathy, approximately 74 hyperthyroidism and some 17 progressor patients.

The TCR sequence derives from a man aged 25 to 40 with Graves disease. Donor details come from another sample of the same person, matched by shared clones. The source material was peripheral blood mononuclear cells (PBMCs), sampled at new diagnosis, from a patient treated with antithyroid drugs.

The sequenced DNA: TGCAGCGTTGAAGATTCGCGTTTAGTCCATGGCTACACCTTC. It translates to CSVEDSRLVHGYTF. The chain is assembled from TRBV29-1 and TRBJ1-2; the D gene is unclear. The germline V gene specifies SQVTM as CDR1 and ANQGSEA as CDR2. The CDR3 sequence holds 14 residues, the cysteine and phenylalanine included. The read is trimmed to its CDR3 DNA, 42 bases read in frame from base 1. The junction carries 14 bases between V and J, which are trimmed by 0 bases and 6 bases respectively.